This TCR beta chain emerged from a study of control samples from healthy donors and cancer patients. The protocol was immunoSEQ multiplex PCR, while the TCRdb copy is restricted to in-frame clones and leaves out a portion. This sample carries more than 25,000 clones, about nine tenths of them seen once, and the ten largest clones take over 9.5%. The V gene's germline CDR1 is SEHNR and CDR2 FQNEAQ (reference sequence). This CDR3 is built from 15 residues. V lost 3 bases and J lost 0, with 9 bases in between. The sequence derives from a man aged 45-65 years with lung cancer. This chain uses TRBV7-9 with TRBJ2-4; TRBD2 might be the D (6 bases). The sample taken for sequencing was PBMCs. CDR3 in amino acids: CASSFSGVAKNIQYF. The DNA of the CDR3 is TGTGCCAGCAGCTTTAGCGGAGTAGCCAAAAACATTCAGTACTTC.